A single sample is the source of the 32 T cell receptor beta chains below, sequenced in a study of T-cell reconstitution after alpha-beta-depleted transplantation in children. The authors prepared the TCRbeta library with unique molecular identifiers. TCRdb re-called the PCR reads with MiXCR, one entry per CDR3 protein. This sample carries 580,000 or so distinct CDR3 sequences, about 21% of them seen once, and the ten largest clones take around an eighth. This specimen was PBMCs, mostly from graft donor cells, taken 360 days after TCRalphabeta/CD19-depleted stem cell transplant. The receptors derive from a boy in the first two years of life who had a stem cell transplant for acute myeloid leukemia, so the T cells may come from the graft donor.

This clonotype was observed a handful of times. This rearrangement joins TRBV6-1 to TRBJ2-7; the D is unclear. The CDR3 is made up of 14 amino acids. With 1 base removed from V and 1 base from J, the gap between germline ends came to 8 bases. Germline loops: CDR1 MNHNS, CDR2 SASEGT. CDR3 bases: TGTGCCAGCAGTGAAGGGCAAAATTCCTACGAGCAGTACTTC. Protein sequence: CASSEGQNSYEQYF.

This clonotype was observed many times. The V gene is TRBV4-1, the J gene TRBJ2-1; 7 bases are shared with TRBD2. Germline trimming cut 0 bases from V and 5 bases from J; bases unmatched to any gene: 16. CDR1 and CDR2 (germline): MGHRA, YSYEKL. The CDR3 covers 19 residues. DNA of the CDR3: TGCGCCAGCAGCCAAGACCCCGCTAGCGGTACGCCCCCGGACAATGAGCAGTTCTTC. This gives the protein CASSQDPASGTPPDNEQFF.

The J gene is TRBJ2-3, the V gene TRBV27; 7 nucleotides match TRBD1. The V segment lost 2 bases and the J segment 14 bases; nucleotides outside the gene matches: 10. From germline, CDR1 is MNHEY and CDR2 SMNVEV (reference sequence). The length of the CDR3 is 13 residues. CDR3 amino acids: CASSLTTGTVSYF. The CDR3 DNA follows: TGTGCCAGCAGTTTAACTACCGGGACAGTATCGTATTTT.

CDR3 region: CASSPSPGQGYEQYF. In DNA form, the CDR3 reads TGTGCCAGCTCACCCTCCCCGGGACAGGGTTACGAGCAGTACTTC. This chain connects TRBV18 to TRBJ2-7; the match to TRBD1 covers 9 bases. The junction had 7 bases not matched to a gene; V was cut back by 3 bases and J by 4 bases. Germline V gives CDR1 KGHSH, CDR2 LQKENI. This CDR3 comprises 15 residues.

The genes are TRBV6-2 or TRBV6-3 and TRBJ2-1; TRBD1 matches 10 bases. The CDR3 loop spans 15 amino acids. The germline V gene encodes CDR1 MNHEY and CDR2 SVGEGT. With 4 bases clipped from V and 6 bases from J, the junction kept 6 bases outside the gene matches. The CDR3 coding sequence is TGTGCCAGCAGTTCGACAGGGGGCCTTTTCAATGAGCAGTTCTTC. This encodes CASSSTGGLFNEQFF.

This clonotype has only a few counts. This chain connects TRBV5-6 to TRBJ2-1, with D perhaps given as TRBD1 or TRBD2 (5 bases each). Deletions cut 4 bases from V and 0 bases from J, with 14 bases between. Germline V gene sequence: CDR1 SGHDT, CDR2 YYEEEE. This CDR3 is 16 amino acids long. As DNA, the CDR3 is TGTGCCAGCAGCCTGGGACCACCAAGCTCCTACAATGAGCAGTTCTTC. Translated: CASSLGPPSSYNEQFF.

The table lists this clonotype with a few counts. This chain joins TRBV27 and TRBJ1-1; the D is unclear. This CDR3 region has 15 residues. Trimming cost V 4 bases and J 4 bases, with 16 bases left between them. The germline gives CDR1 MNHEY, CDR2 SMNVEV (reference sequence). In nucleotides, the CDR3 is TGTGCCAGCAGTTCGTTCCCCGGTTTCGTCACTGAAGCTTTCTTT. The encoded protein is CASSSFPGFVTEAFF.

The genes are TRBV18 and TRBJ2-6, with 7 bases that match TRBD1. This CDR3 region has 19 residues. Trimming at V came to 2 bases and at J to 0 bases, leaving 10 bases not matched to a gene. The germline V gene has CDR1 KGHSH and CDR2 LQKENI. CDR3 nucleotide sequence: TGTGCCAGCTCACCAATCTTTATACAGGGGAGCTCTGGGGCCAACGTCCTGACTTTC. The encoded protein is CASSPIFIQGSSGANVLTF.

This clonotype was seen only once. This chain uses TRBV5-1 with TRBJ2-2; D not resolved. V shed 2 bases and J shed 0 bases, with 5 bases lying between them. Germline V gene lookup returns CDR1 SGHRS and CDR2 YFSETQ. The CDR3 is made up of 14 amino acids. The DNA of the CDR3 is TGCGCCAGCAGCTTTACTACGAACACCGGGGAGCTGTTTTTT. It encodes CASSFTTNTGELFF.

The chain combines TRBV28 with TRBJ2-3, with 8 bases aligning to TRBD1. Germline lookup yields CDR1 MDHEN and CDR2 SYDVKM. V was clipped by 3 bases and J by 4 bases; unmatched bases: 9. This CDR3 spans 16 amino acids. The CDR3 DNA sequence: TGTGCCAGCAGTTTGCCCGACAGGGGAGGAGCAGATACGCAGTATTTT. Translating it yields CASSLPDRGGADTQYF.

The CDR3: CASSLGQQLLKETQYF. DNA of the CDR3: TGTGCCAGCAGCTTAGGGCAGCAGCTCCTAAAAGAGACCCAGTACTTC. This rearrangement joins TRBV7-9 to TRBJ2-5; D gene uncertain. Germline V gene data show CDR1 as SEHNR and CDR2 as FQNEAQ (reference sequence). The length of the CDR3 is 16 residues. V was cut by 1 base and J by 3 bases, with 15 bases left in between.

The CDR3 nucleotides read TGTGCCAGCACGGGGCACCCACCGGTGAACACTGAAGCTTTCTTT. It is translated as CASTGHPPVNTEAFF. The chain recombines TRBV7-9 with TRBJ1-1; maybe TRBD1 (5 bases). Germline CDR1 reads SEHNR; CDR2 reads FQNEAQ (reference sequence). Trimming left V 7 bases short and J 0 bases short, with 15 bases between. The CDR3 has 15 amino acids.

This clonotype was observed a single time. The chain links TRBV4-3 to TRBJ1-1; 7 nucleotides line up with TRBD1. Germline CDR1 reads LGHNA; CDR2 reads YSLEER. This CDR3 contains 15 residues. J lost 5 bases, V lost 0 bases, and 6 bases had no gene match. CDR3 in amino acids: CASSQDGDRETEAFF. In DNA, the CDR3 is TGCGCCAGCAGCCAAGATGGCGACAGGGAGACTGAAGCTTTCTTT.

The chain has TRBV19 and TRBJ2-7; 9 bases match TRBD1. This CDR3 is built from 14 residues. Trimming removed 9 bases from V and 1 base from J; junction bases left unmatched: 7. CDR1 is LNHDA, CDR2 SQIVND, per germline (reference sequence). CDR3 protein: CASTSGTGSYEQYF. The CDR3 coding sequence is TGTGCCAGCACCTCCGGGACAGGGTCCTACGAGCAGTACTTC.

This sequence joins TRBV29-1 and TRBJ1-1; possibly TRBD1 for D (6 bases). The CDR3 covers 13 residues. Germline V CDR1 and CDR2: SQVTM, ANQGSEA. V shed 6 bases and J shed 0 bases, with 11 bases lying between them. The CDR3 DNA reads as TGCAGCGTCGACAGGTTATTGAACACTGAAGCTTTCTTT. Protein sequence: CSVDRLLNTEAFF.

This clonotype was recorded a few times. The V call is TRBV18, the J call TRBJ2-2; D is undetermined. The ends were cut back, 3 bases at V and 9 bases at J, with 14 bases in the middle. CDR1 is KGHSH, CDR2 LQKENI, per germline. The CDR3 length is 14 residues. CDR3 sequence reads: CASSPSQTYRELFF. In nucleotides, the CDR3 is TGTGCCAGCTCACCGAGTCAGACGTACCGGGAGCTGTTTTTT.

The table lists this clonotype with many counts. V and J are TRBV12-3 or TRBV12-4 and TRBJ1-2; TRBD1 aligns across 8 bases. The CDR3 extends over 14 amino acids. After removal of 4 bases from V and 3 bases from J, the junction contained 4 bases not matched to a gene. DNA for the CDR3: TGTGCCAGCAGTTCCGGACAGGGTCACTATGGCTACACCTTC. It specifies CASSSGQGHYGYTF.

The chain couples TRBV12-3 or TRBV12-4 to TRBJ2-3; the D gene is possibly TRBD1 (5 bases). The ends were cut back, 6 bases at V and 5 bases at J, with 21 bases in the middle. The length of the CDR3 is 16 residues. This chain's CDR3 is CASSPAVRQTRDTQYF. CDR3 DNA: TGTGCCAGCAGCCCCGCGGTCAGACAGACACGAGATACGCAGTATTTT.

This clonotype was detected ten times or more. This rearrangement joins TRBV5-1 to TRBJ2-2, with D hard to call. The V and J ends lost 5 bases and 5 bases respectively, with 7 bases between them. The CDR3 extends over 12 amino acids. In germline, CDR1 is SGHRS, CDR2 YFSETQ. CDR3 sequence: CASSGSTGELFF. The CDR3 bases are TGCGCCAGCAGTGGGTCGACCGGGGAGCTGTTTTTT.

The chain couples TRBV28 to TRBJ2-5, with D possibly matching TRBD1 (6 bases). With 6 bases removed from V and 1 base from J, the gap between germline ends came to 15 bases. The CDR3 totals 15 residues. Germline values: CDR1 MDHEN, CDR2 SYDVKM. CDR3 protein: CASSPTRQAQETQYF. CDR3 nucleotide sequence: TGTGCCAGCAGCCCTACCCGACAGGCCCAAGAGACCCAGTACTTC.

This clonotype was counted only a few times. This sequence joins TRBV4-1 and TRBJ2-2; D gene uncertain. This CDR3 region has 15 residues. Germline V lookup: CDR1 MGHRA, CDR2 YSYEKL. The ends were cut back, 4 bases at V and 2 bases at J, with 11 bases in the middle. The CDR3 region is CASSLDSRNTGELFF. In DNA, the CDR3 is TGCGCCAGCAGCCTAGACTCTAGAAACACCGGGGAGCTGTTTTTT.

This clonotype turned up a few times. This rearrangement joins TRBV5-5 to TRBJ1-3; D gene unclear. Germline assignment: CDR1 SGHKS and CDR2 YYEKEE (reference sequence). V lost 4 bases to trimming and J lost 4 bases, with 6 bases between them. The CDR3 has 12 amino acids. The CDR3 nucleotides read TGTGCCAGCAGCCAAAGCGGAAACACCATATATTTT. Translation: CASSQSGNTIYF.

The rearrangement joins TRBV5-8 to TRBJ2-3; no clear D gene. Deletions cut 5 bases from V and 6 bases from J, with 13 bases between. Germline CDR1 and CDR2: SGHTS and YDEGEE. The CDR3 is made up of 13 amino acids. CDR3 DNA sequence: TGTGCCAGCAGTTTCTGGGTTGACGATACGCAGTATTTT. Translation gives CASSFWVDDTQYF.

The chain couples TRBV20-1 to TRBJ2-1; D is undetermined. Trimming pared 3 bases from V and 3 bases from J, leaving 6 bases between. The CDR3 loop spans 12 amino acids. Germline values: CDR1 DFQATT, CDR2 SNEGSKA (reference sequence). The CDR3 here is CSARSVYNEQFF. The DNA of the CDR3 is TGCAGTGCTAGGTCGGTCTACAATGAGCAGTTCTTC.

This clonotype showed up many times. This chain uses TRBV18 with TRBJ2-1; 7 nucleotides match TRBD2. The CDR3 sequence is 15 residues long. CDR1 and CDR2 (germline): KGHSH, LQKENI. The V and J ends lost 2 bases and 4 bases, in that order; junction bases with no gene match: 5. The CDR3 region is CASSPMGLPYNEQFF. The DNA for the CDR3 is TGTGCCAGCTCACCAATGGGACTACCGTACAATGAGCAGTTCTTC.

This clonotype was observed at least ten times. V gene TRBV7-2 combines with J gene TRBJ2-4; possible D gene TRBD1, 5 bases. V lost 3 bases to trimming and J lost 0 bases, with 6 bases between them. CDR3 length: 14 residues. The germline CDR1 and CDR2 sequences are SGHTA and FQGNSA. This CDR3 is CASSFGQAKNIQYF. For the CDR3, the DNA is TGTGCCAGCAGCTTCGGACAAGCCAAAAACATTCAGTACTTC.

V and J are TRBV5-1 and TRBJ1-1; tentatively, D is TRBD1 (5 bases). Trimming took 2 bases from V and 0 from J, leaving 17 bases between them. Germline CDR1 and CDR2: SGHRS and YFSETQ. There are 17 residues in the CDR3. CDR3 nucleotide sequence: TGCGCCAGCAGCTTCCAATCCTTCGGGACTCTGAACACTGAAGCTTTCTTT. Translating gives CASSFQSFGTLNTEAFF.

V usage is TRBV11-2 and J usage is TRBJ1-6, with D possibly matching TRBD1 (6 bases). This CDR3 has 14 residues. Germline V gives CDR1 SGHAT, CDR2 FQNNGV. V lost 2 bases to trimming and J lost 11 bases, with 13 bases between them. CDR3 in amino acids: CASSLTQGTPPLHF. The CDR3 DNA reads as TGTGCCAGCAGCTTAACTCAGGGGACGCCACCCCTCCACTTT.

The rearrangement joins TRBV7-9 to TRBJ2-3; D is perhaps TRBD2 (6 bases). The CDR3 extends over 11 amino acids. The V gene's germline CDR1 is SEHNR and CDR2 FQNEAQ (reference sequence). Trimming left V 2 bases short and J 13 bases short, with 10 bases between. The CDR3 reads CASSLTGGKYF. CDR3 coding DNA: TGTGCCAGCAGCTTAACTGGGGGGAAGTATTTT.

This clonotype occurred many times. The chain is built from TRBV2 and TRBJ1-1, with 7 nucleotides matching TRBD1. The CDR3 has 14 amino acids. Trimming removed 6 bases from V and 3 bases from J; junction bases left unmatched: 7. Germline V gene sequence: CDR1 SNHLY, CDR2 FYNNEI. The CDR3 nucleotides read TGTGCCAGCAGAACTAACAGGGGAGACACTGAAGCTTTCTTT. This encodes CASRTNRGDTEAFF.

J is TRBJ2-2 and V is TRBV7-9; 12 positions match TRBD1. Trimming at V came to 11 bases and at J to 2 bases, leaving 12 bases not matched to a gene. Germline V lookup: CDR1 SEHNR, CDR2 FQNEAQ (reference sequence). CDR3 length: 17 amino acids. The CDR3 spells CACPRDRGRLNTGELFF. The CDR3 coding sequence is TGTGCCTGTCCCCGGGACAGGGGGCGCCTAAACACCGGGGAGCTGTTTTTT.

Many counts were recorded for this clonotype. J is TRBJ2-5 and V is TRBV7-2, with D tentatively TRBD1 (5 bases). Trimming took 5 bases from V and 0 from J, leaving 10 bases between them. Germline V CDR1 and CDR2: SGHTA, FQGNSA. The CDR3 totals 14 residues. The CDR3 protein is CASSQKGYQETQYF. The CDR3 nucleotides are TGTGCCAGCAGCCAGAAGGGGTACCAAGAGACCCAGTACTTC.